This TCR beta chain appears in the sequencing data of a study of human T cells and chemical hapten exposure. The time point was: patch test 1, 2 weeks after DPC sensitization. The treatment was: therapeutic diphenylcyclopropenone sensitization with weekly scalp DPC. This clonotype was observed a few times. TCRdb called the RACE reads again in MiXCR, with one record for every CDR3 protein. The table has some 380,000 distinct CDR3 sequences, about 4.8% seen once. CDR1 and CDR2 from the germline V gene are MDHEN and SYDVKM. V was pared by 7 bases and J by 2 bases, with 15 bases between. CDR3 size: 15 residues.

The rearrangement links TRBV28 to TRBJ1-5, with unresolved D. The material sequenced was whole blood, taken in connection with sensitization to the hapten diphenylcyclopropenone (DPC). This receptor was identified in a woman between 45 and 60 years old with alopecia areata. Some clones in this sample may be carry-over from other donors' samples. CDR3 sequence: CASTPWAGGNQPQHF. The CDR3 DNA is TGTGCCAGCACCCCGTGGGCTGGGGGCAATCAGCCCCAGCATTTT.